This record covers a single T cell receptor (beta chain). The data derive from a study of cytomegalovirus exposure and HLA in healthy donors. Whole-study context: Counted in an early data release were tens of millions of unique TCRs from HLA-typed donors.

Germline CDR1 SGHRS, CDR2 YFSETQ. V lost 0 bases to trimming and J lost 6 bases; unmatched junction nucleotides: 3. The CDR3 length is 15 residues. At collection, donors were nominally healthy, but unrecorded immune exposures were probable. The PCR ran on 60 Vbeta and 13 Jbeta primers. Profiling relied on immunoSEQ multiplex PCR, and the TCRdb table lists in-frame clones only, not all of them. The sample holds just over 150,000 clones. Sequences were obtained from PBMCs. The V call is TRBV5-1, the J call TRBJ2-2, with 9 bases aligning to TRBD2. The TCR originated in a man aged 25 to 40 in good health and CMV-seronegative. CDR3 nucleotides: TGCGCCAGCAGCTTGGCGCTAGCGGGGCCCGGGGAGCTGTTTTTT. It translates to CASSLALAGPGELFF. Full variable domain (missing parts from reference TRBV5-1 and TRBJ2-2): KAGVTQTPRYLIKTRGQQVTLSCSPISGHRSVSWYQQTPGQGLQFLFEYFSETQRNKGNFPGRFSGRQFSNSRSEMNVSTLELGDSALYLCASSLALAGPGELFFGEGSRLTVL.